This TCR beta chain came from a study of T-cell reconstitution after alpha-beta-depleted transplantation in children. Unique molecular identifiers featured in how the TCRbeta library was prepared. Each CDR3 protein gets one entry after TCRdb re-called the PCR reads with MiXCR. Of approximately 650,000 distinct CDR3 sequences detected, roughly 14% appear once; the ten largest clones hold 0.65% to 0.9%. This clonotype was picked up a small number of times. Its antigen is not identified. Trimming took off 0 bases at V and 4 bases at J, with 12 bases between the two ends. This CDR3 is 15 amino acids long. Germline V gene sequence: CDR1 SGHRS, CDR2 YFSETQ. Whole-study results and caveats: Expanded graft clones, several hundred of them, were reportedly the source of alpha-beta T cells about two months after transplant. When one year had passed after transplant, most T-cell counts and diversity came from newly produced T cells.

The chain uses TRBV5-1 and TRBJ2-3; D gene uncertain. The origin of this receptor is a girl aged 2-9 years with congenital amegakaryocytic thrombocytopenia, due to receive a stem cell transplant. The material was PBMCs, obtained before TCRalphabeta/CD19-depleted stem cell transplant. This CDR3 reads CASSLDLLGSDTQYF. The DNA for the CDR3 is TGCGCCAGCAGCTTGGATCTCCTGGGTTCAGATACGCAGTATTTT.